This T cell receptor (beta chain) was obtained from a study of blood T cell repertoires in COVID-19. Measured with immunoSEQ multiplex PCR; TCRdb has only the in-frame clones, and not every one. This sample yields tens of thousands of clones, of which 80% to 90% are seen a single time; over 35% belongs to the top ten. The germline gives CDR1 SGHVS, CDR2 FQNEAQ. This CDR3 spans 12 amino acids. V was shortened by 4 bases and J by 7 bases, with 10 bases between the two germline ends. The V and J genes are TRBV7-8 and TRBJ2-5; D unresolved. The receptor was derived from a man in his 70s with acute or convalescent COVID-19. The sample consisted of peripheral blood. CDR3 nucleotide sequence: TGTGCCAGCAGCTCCCCCTCCAGGACCCAGTACTTC. As protein: CASSSPSRTQYF.